Shown below are 22 T cell receptor beta chains from a single sample sequenced in a study of T-cell memory formation after mild COVID-19. Each CDR3 protein gets one entry after TCRdb re-called the 5' RACE reads with MiXCR. Among some 310,000 distinct CDR3 sequences listed, around 20% were seen once. Source material: PBMCs or a T cell subset sorted from them (not recorded which). The source is a man younger than 35 who had mild COVID-19 (a few samples of this study predate the infection). Cell type and time point are not known.

This clonotype was detected only a few times. The chain is built from TRBV28 and TRBJ2-3; maybe TRBD2 (7 bases). V was shortened by 5 bases and J by 0 bases, with 12 bases between the two germline ends. This CDR3 region has 15 residues. Germline V gives CDR1 MDHEN, CDR2 SYDVKM. The CDR3 DNA follows: TGTGCCAGCAGTGGGGGGGCCTTTAGCACAGATACGCAGTATTTT. This sequence encodes CASSGGAFSTDTQYF.

This clonotype was observed at least ten times. The chain uses TRBV10-3 and TRBJ2-3; the match to TRBD2 covers 8 bases. Per germline, CDR1 ENHRY and CDR2 SYGVKD. V shed 3 bases, J shed 1 base, and the junction held 9 bases outside the gene matches. The CDR3 runs to 17 residues. DNA of the CDR3: TGTGCCATCAGTGAAGGAAGGGAACTAGCGGGCACAGATACGCAGTATTTT. Translated: CAISEGRELAGTDTQYF.

J is TRBJ2-6 and V is TRBV12-5; D remains ambiguous. The CDR3 sequence is 16 residues long. The germline V gene has CDR1 LGHNT and CDR2 FRNRAP. V shed 6 bases and J shed 0 bases, with 12 bases lying between them. The CDR3 loop is CASGLRRSSGANVLTF. Written as DNA, the CDR3 is TGTGCTAGTGGACTAAGGCGAAGCTCTGGGGCCAACGTCCTGACTTTC.

The chain joins TRBV18 to TRBJ2-7; TRBD2 agrees at 8 bases. Germline trimming cut 1 base from V and 3 bases from J; bases unmatched to any gene: 2. Per the germline V gene, CDR1 is KGHSH and CDR2 is LQKENI. The CDR3 spans 14 residues. The DNA for the CDR3 is TGTGCCAGCTCACCACTCGGGGGGGGCTACGAGCAGTACGTC. Translation gives CASSPLGGGYEQYV.

The V call is TRBV5-1, the J call TRBJ1-6, with unresolved D. Looked up from germline, CDR1 is SGHRS and CDR2 is YFSETQ. This CDR3 contains 15 residues. V was shortened by 0 bases and J by 0 bases, with 4 bases between the two germline ends. Here the CDR3 DNA reads TGCGCCAGCAGCTTGGACGGCTCCTATAATTCACCCCTCCACTTT. This gives the protein CASSLDGSYNSPLHF.

This chain joins TRBV27 and TRBJ2-3; TRBD2 agrees at 8 bases. V shed 0 bases and J 1 base; nucleotides not matched to a gene: 6. Germline V gene sequence: CDR1 MNHEY, CDR2 SMNVEV (reference sequence). This CDR3 is 17 amino acids long. The CDR3 reads CASSLSRPGGGTDTQYF. The CDR3 bases are TGTGCCAGCAGTTTATCCCGACCCGGGGGGGGCACAGATACGCAGTATTTT.

This clonotype showed up many times. The CDR3 here is CSVGQGYGYTF. The CDR3 region has the DNA TGCAGCGTTGGCCAGGGATATGGCTACACCTTC. V gene TRBV29-1 combines with J gene TRBJ1-2; D perhaps matches TRBD1 (5 bases). This CDR3 comprises 11 residues. Germline CDR1 reads SQVTM; CDR2 reads ANQGSEA. V lost 4 bases to trimming and J lost 5 bases, with 8 bases between them. The complete variable domain, with remaining parts taken from reference TRBV29-1 and TRBJ1-2, reads SAVISQKPSRDICQRGTSLTIQCQVDSQVTMMFWYRQQPGQSLTLIATANQGSEATYESGFVIDKFPISRPNLTFSTLTVSNMSPEDSSIYLCSVGQGYGYTFGSGTRLTVV.

The chain has TRBV12-3 or TRBV12-4 and TRBJ1-5; no reliable D call. The CDR3 is 15 amino acids. The ends were cut back, 2 bases at V and 7 bases at J, with 15 bases in the middle. The CDR3: CASSLNSQLGQPQHF. The DNA for the CDR3 is TGTGCCAGCAGTTTAAACAGTCAGTTGGGGCAGCCCCAGCATTTT.

The chain links TRBV7-9 to TRBJ2-1; tentative D call: TRBD2 (7 bases). V lost 0 bases and J 5 bases, leaving 14 bases between the germline ends. The CDR3 is made up of 16 amino acids. Germline V gives CDR1 SEHNR, CDR2 FQNEAQ (reference sequence). CDR3 sequence reads: CASSLALAGANNEQFF. CDR3 coding DNA: TGTGCCAGCAGCTTAGCGCTTGCGGGGGCGAACAATGAGCAGTTCTTC.

J is TRBJ2-3 and V is TRBV20-1; D unclear. Germline CDR1 is DFQATT and CDR2 is SNEGSKA (reference sequence). The length of the CDR3 is 13 residues. Trimming cost V 6 bases and J 1 base, with 11 bases left between them. The DNA for the CDR3 is TGCAGTGCGGGTCCCGAGGGCACAGATACGCAGTATTTT. Its translation: CSAGPEGTDTQYF.

This clonotype occurred many times. The chain recombines TRBV4-3 with TRBJ2-2, with a weak D call TRBD1 (6 bases). Germline loops: CDR1 LGHNA, CDR2 YSLEER. The CDR3 has 16 residues. V was pared by 0 bases and J by 5 bases, with 13 bases between. CDR3 residues: CASSQDLGHETGELFF. The CDR3 DNA reads as TGCGCCAGCAGCCAAGATTTGGGACACGAAACCGGGGAGCTGTTTTTT.

The CDR3 DNA reads as TGCAGTGCTAGAGGGGCCTCCGGGGCCCAAGAGACCCAGTACTTC. This gives the protein CSARGASGAQETQYF. This chain connects TRBV20-1 to TRBJ2-5; D may correspond to TRBD1 or TRBD2 (5 bases each). The CDR3 runs to 15 residues. In germline, CDR1 is DFQATT, CDR2 SNEGSKA (reference sequence). V was trimmed by 1 base and J by 1 base, leaving 13 bases between them.

There are a few counts of this clonotype. The gene calls are TRBV5-1 and TRBJ2-7; the match to TRBD1 covers 9 bases. J was trimmed by 5 bases and V by 3 bases; bases with no gene match: 15. The germline gives CDR1 SGHRS, CDR2 YFSETQ. The CDR3 runs 17 residues. CDR3 sequence: CASSSAGDTGGRDEQYF. In nucleotides, the CDR3 is TGCGCCAGCAGCTCCGCCGGTGATACAGGGGGCCGGGACGAGCAGTACTTC.

This clonotype was counted a few times. The V gene is TRBV9, the J gene TRBJ1-6, with D perhaps TRBD1 (5 bases). This CDR3 is 19 amino acids long. V shed 4 bases and J shed 4 bases, with 24 bases lying between them. The germline V gene has CDR1 SGDLS and CDR2 YYNGEE. The CDR3 reads CASSPHPEVGGNYNSPLHF. CDR3 DNA: TGTGCCAGCAGCCCCCATCCGGAGGTGGGGGGGAATTATAATTCACCCCTCCACTTT.

This chain joins TRBV4-2 and TRBJ2-7, with TRBD1 as a possible D gene (6 bases). The CDR3 loop spans 19 amino acids. Between the trimmed V and J ends, which lost 1 base and 5 bases, there was a span of 27 bases. Germline CDR1 LGHNA, CDR2 YNFKEQ. The CDR3 DNA reads as TGTGCCAGCAGCCAAGCGTTGAGATCCAGTAGGGGGTATGTTCACGAGCAGTACTTC. Translated, it gives CASSQALRSSRGYVHEQYF.

This clonotype was observed once. The chain links TRBV28 to TRBJ1-1, with 7 bases aligning to TRBD1. V lost 8 bases, J lost 4 bases, and 13 bases stayed unmatched. The CDR3 has 15 residues. The germline gives CDR1 MDHEN, CDR2 SYDVKM. CDR3 in DNA: TGTGCCAGCGGACCCCGGGACAGCGACCTCACTGAAGCTTTCTTT. Amino acids: CASGPRDSDLTEAFF.

V usage is TRBV4-3 and J usage is TRBJ2-7; perhaps TRBD1 as D (5 bases). The germline gives CDR1 LGHNA, CDR2 YSLEER. V was clipped by 0 bases and J by 0 bases, with 18 bases between them. The CDR3 has 18 residues. CDR3: CASSQDPGVGRDSYEQYV. The DNA of the CDR3 is TGCGCCAGCAGCCAAGATCCCGGCGTGGGCAGGGACTCCTACGAGCAGTACGTC.

This CDR3 is CASTTGSDSYEQYF. The CDR3 DNA reads as TGTGCCAGCACTACGGGGTCGGACTCCTACGAGCAGTACTTC. The chain uses TRBV18 and TRBJ2-7; D is perhaps TRBD2 (5 bases). The V gene's germline CDR1 is KGHSH and CDR2 LQKENI. The CDR3 extends over 14 amino acids. With 8 bases removed from V and 0 bases from J, the gap between germline ends came to 14 bases.

There are a few counts of this clonotype. The rearrangement links TRBV11-2 to TRBJ2-7; 8 bases fit TRBD1. The V and J ends lost 5 bases and 3 bases, in that order; junction bases with no gene match: 9. CDR3 length: 15 amino acids. Per germline, CDR1 SGHAT and CDR2 FQNNGV. In DNA, the CDR3 is TGTGCCAGCAGCCTCCCGACAGGGGCTTTCTACGAGCAGTACTTC. Encoded protein: CASSLPTGAFYEQYF. The variable domain in full, with the rest retrieved from reference TRBV11-2 and TRBJ2-7, is EAGVAQSPRYKIIEKRQSVAFWCNPISGHATLYWYQQILGQGPKLLIQFQNNGVVDDSQLPKDRFSAERLKGVDSTLKIQPAKLEDSAVYLCASSLPTGAFYEQYFGPGTRLTVT.

The count of this clonotype is one. V gene TRBV20-1 combines with J gene TRBJ1-6, with D unresolved. This CDR3 contains 15 residues. With 6 bases removed from V and 0 bases from J, the gap between germline ends came to 12 bases. Germline V lookup: CDR1 DFQATT, CDR2 SNEGSKA (reference sequence). The CDR3 DNA reads TGCAGTGCAAGGACTGCTAGCTCCTATAATTCACCCCTCCACTTT. Translating it yields CSARTASSYNSPLHF.

This clonotype was found a few times. This chain connects TRBV5-1 to TRBJ2-1; 9 positions agree with TRBD2. The CDR3 loop spans 15 amino acids. Germline CDR1 reads SGHRS; CDR2 reads YFSETQ. The trim removed 0 bases at V and 8 bases at J, leaving 6 bases unmatched. CDR3 sequence reads: CASSLEAGGPYEQFF. The CDR3 bases are TGCGCCAGCAGCTTGGAGGCGGGGGGGCCCTATGAGCAGTTCTTC.

Only a few counts were recorded for this clonotype. The rearrangement uses TRBV6-2 or TRBV6-3 and TRBJ1-1; maybe TRBD1 (5 bases). CDR3 size: 12 residues. Trimming stripped 8 bases from V and 4 bases from J, with 11 bases between. Germline lookup yields CDR1 MNHEY and CDR2 SVGEGT. The CDR3 spells CASGEQVTEAFF. DNA for the CDR3: TGTGCCAGCGGAGAACAGGTCACTGAAGCTTTCTTT.